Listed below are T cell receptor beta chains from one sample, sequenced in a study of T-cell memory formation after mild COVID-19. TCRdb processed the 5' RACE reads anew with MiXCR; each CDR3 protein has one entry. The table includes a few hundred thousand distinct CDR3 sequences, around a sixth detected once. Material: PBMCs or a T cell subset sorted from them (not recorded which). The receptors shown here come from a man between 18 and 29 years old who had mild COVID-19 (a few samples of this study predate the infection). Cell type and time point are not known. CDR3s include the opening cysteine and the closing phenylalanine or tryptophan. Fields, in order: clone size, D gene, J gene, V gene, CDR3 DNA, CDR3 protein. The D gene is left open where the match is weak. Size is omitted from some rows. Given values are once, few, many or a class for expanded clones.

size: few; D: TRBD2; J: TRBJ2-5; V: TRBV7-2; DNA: TGTGCCAGCAGTGGGGGGACTAGGTCGGAGACCCAGTACTTC; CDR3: CASSGGTRSETQYF
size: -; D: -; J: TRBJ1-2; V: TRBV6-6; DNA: TGTGCCAGCAGCTCCTCTGGGGTTCGACCACAAGCTAACTATGGCTACACCTTC; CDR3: CASSSSGVRPQANYGYTF
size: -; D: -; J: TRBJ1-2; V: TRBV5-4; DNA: TGTGCCAGCAGCTGGGATCTAAGAGATGGCTACACCTTC; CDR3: CASSWDLRDGYTF
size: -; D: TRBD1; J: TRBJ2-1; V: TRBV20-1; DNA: TGCAGTGCCCCACGCCAGGGGGCGTTGAATGAGCAGTTCTTC; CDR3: CSAPRQGALNEQFF
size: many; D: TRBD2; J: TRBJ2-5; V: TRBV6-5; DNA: TGTGCCAGCAGTTGGAGCGGGGGGTCCCCACAAGAGACCCAGTACTTC; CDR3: CASSWSGGSPQETQYF
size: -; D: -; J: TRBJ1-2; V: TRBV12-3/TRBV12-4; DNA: TGTGCCAGCAGGGGTGGGTGGGCTGGCTACACCTTC; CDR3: CASRGGWAGYTF
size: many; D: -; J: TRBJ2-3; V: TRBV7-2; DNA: TGTGCCAGCAGCTCCCCTCCTGGGTTTCGGGGGACAGATACGCAGTATTTT; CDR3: CASSSPPGFRGTDTQYF
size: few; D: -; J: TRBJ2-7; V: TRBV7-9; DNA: TGTGCCAGCAGCTTATCCCCAATCGAGCAGTACTTC; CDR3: CASSLSPIEQYF
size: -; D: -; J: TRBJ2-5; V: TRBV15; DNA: TGTGCCACCAGCAGAGATCTTGGTGGGATTGGAGGGACCCAGTACTTC; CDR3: CATSRDLGGIGGTQYF
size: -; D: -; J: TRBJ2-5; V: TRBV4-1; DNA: TGCGCCAGCAGCCCCCTTAGGGGGACCGCGGAGACCCAGTACTTC; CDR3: CASSPLRGTAETQYF
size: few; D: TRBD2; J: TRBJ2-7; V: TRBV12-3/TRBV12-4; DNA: TGTGCCAGCAGTCTAGCGGGGGGGCCCGGACCTTTGCACGAGCAGTACTTC; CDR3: CASSLAGGPGPLHEQYF
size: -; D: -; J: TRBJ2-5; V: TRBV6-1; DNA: TGTGCCAGCATCCATCGGGACCTTAGGGGAGAGACCCAGTACTTC; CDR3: CASIHRDLRGETQYF
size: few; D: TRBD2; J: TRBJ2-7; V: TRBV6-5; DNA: TGTGCCAGCAGTCTACTAGCGGGGGGCTACGAGCAGTACTTC; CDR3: CASSLLAGGYEQYF
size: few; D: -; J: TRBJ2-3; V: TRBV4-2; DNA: TGTGCCAGCAGCCAAGAAGGGGGTCGGAGTTCTCATACGCAGTATTTT; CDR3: CASSQEGGRSSHTQYF
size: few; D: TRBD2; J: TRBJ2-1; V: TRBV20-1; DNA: TGCAGTGCTAGAGATGAAGGTAGCGGGGGATACAATGAGCAGTTCTTC; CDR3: CSARDEGSGGYNEQFF
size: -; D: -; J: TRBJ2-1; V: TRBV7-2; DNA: TGTGCCAGCAGCTTAAGCGGCGGTACGACCTACAATGAGCAGTTCTTC; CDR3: CASSLSGGTTYNEQFF
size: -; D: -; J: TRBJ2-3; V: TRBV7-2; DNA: TGTGCCAGCAGCTTCTGGGGTCGGGCAGATACGCAGTATTTT; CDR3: CASSFWGRADTQYF
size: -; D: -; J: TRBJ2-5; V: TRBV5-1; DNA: TGCGCCAGCAGCTTTTGGGAGACCCAGTACTTC; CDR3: CASSFWETQYF
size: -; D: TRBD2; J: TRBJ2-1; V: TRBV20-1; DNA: TGCAGTGCCCCGGGTAGCGGGGACACCTACAATGAGCAGTTCTTC; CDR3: CSAPGSGDTYNEQFF
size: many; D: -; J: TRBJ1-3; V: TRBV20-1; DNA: TGCAGTGCCCGGGACTTCAACTCTGGAAACACCATATATTTT; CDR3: CSARDFNSGNTIYF
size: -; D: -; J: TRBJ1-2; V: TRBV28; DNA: TGTGCCAGCAGTTTATCGCGACAGGTTAACTATGGCTACACCTTC; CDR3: CASSLSRQVNYGYTF
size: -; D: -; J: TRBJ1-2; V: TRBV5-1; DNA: TGCGCCAGCAGCTCGGGGCAGGGAACCTATGGCTACACCTTC; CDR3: CASSSGQGTYGYTF
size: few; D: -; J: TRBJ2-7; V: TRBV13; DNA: TGTGCCAGCAGCTCGGAAGAGGGCAACGAGCAGTACTTC; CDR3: CASSSEEGNEQYF
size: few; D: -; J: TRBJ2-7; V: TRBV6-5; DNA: TGTGCCAGCACGCACCGCCATACCTCCTACGAGCAGTACTTC; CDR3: CASTHRHTSYEQYF
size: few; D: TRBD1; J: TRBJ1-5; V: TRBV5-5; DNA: TGTGCCAGCAGCTCGCGGACAGGGCGGCTCTATAGCAATCAGCCCCAGCATTTT; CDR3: CASSSRTGRLYSNQPQHF
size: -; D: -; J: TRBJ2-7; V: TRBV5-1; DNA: TGCGCCAGCAGCTTGGCCGGGGAGCACGAGCAGTACTTC; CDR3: CASSLAGEHEQYF
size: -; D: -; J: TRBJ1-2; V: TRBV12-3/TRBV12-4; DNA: TGTGCCAGCCCCCCTAGAGTGAGCCATGGCTACACCTTC; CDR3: CASPPRVSHGYTF
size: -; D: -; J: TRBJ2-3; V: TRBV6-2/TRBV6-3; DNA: TGTGCCAGCAGTCGACACAGGGAAACAGATACGCAGTATTTT; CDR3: CASSRHRETDTQYF
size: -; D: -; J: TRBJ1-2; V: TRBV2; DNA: TGTGCCAGCAGTGAAGCGCGGGTCTATGGCTACACCTTC; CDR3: CASSEARVYGYTF
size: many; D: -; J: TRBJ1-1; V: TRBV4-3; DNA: TGCGCCAGCAGCCAAGAAACGGTGAGCACTGAAGCTTTCTTT; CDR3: CASSQETVSTEAFF
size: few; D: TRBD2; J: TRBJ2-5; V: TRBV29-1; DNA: TGCAGCGTCGTCATGAGGGGAGCGGGGGAGACCCAGTACTTC; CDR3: CSVVMRGAGETQYF
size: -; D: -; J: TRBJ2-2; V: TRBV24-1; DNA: TGTGCCACCAGTGAGGGACGGGGACGGAGCCGGGAGCTGTTTTTT; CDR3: CATSEGRGRSRELFF
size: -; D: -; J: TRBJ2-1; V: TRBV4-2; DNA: TGTGCCAGCAGCCAAGGGGGGGCGGGCGACTACAATGAGCAGTTCTTC; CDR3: CASSQGGAGDYNEQFF
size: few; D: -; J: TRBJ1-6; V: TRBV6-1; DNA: TGTGCCACCCACCCTCCCAGGGGAGATTGGAATTCACCCCTCCACTTT; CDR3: CATHPPRGDWNSPLHF
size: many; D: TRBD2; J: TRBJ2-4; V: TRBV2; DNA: TGTGCCACCACAGGACTAGCGGGGCGAAACATTCAGTACTTC; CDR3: CATTGLAGRNIQYF
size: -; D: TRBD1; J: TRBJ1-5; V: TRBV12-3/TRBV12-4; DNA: TGTGCCAGCAGCCCGACAGGGGGCGATGGTCAGCCCCAGCATTTT; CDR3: CASSPTGGDGQPQHF
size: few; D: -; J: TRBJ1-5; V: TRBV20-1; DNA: TGCAGTGCTAGGGGACGCATCAATCAGCCCCAGCATTTT; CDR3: CSARGRINQPQHF
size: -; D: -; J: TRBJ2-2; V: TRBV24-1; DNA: TGTGCCACCAGTGACTTCGGCCGCGCGAACACCGGGGAGCTGTTTTTT; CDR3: CATSDFGRANTGELFF
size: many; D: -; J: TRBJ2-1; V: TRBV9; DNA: TGTGCCAGCAGCGTTGGGCTAGCTCGGGCTCTGACCTACAATGAGCAGTTCTTC; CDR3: CASSVGLARALTYNEQFF
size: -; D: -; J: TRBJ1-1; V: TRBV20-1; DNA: TGCAGTGCGACCGATGGGGGCTACACTGAAGCTTTCTTT; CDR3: CSATDGGYTEAFF
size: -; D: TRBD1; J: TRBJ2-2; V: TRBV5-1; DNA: TGCGCCAGCAGCGCCATTACAGGGGCTATGAACACCGGGGAGCTGTTTTTT; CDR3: CASSAITGAMNTGELFF
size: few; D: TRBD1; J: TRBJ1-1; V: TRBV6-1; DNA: TGTGCCAGCAGTGACCCCGGGACAGTGATGGACACTGAAGCTTTCTTT; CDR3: CASSDPGTVMDTEAFF
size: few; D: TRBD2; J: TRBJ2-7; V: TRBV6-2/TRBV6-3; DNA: TGTGCCAGCAGGCCCCAGCGGGGCAGACCAACACCCTACGAGCAGTACTTC; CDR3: CASRPQRGRPTPYEQYF
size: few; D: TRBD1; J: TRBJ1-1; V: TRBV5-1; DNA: TGCGCCAGCAGCCGAGGGACAGCCTCTTTTTTTATGAACAATGAAGCTTTCTTT; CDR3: CASSRGTASFFMNNEAFF
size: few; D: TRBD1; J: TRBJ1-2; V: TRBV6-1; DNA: TGTGCCAGCAGACTCGGGACAGGGACTGGCTACACCTTC; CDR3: CASRLGTGTGYTF
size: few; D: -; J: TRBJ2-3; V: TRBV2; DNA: TGTGCCAGCAGTGATGGGGTACAGGGTACGCAGTATTTT; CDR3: CASSDGVQGTQYF
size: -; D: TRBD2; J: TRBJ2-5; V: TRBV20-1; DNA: TGCAGTGCTCGAGGCCGGGGGGTGGGGACCCAGTACTTC; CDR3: CSARGRGVGTQYF
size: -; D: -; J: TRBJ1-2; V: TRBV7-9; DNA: TGTGCCTGCAAAGGAAGAGCTAACTATGGCTACACCTTC; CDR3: CACKGRANYGYTF
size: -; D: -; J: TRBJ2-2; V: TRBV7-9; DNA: TGTGCCACCAAACCCGGTCCTCTTCCGGAGCTGTTTTTT; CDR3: CATKPGPLPELFF
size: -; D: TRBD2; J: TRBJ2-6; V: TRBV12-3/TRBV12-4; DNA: TGTGCCAGCAGCTTCACCGCCAGAAGCGGGGGCCGCTCTGGGGCCAACGTCCTGACTTTC; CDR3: CASSFTARSGGRSGANVLTF
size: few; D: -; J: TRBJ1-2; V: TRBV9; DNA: TGTGCCAGCAGCGTAGGTCAAGGAGGGAACTATGGCTACACCTTC; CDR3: CASSVGQGGNYGYTF
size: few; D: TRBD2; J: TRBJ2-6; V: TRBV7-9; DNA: TGTGCCAGCAGCTTAGCACGGCGGGGGGAAGGGGCCAACGTCCTGACTTTC; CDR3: CASSLARRGEGANVLTF
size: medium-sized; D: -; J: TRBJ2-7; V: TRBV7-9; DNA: TGTGCCAGCAGCTTAGGTGGGGGGCTCTACAACTACGAGCAGTACTTC; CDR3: CASSLGGGLYNYEQYF
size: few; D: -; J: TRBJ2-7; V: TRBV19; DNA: TGTGCCAGTAGTCCCCCGGCGACCGACGAGCAGTACTTC; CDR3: CASSPPATDEQYF
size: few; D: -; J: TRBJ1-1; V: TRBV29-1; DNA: TGCAGCGTTGAAGATAGGAACACTGAAGCTTTCTTT; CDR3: CSVEDRNTEAFF